What follows describes a single T cell receptor beta chain. What it binds is unknown. Germline V gives CDR1 GTSNPN, CDR2 SVGIG (reference sequence). The V end was cut by 2 bases, the J end by 6 bases, with 11 bases between. The CDR3 sequence is 13 residues long. The data were obtained in a study of cytomegalovirus exposure and HLA in healthy donors. Nominal health characterized the donors when sampled, though unrecorded immune exposures were likely. The PCR made use of 60 Vbeta and 13 Jbeta primers. Assay used: immunoSEQ multiplex PCR; TCRdb lists only in-frame clones, some missing. The sample records under 130,000 clones, almost 70% being singletons. Study-level points and caveats: Cytomegalovirus association was listed for about 150 TCR beta chains.

This TCR came from a man in his thirties or forties in good health and CMV-seronegative. The sequencing sample was made of PBMCs. The chain joins TRBV30 to TRBJ1-5; maybe TRBD1 (5 bases). CDR3 residues: CAWSTIQGQPQHF. The CDR3 coding sequence is TGTGCCTGGAGTACGATCCAGGGTCAGCCCCAGCATTTT.